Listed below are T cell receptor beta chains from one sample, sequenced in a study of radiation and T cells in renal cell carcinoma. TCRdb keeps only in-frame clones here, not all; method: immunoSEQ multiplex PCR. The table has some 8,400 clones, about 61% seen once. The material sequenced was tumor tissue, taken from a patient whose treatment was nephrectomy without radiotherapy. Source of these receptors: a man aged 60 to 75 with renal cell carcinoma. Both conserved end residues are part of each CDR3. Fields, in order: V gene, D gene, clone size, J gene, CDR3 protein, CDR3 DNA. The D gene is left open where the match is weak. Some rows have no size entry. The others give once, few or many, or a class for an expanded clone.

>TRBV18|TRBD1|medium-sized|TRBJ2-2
CASSPDRGVTGELFF
TGTGCCAGCTCACCAGACAGGGGAGTCACCGGGGAGCTGTTTTTT
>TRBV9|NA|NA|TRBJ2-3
CASSPTGVPGTQYF
TGTGCCAGCAGCCCCACGGGAGTACCTGGTACGCAGTATTTT
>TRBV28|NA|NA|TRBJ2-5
CASSLKYQETQYF
TGTGCCAGCAGTTTAAAGTACCAAGAGACCCAGTACTTC
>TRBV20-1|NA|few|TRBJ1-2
CSAGPLYGYTF
TGCAGTGCGGGACCCCTCTATGGCTACACCTTC
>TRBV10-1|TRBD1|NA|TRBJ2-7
CASSETGGNERYF
TGCGCCAGCAGTGAAACAGGGGGCAACGAGCGGTACTTC
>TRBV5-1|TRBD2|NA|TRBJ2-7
CASSFSGTSYEQYF
TGCGCCAGCAGCTTCTCCGGGACTAGCTACGAGCAGTACTTC
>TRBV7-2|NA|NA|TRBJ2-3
CASSLRGSGTDTQYF
TGTGCCAGCAGCTTACGGGGGTCTGGCACAGATACGCAGTATTTT
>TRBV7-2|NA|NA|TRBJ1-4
CASSLGRVNEKLFF
TGTGCCAGCAGCCTTGGACGGGTTAATGAAAAACTGTTTTTT
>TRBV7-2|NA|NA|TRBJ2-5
CASSFSRTVESQYF
TGTGCCAGCAGCTTTAGTCGGACAGTTGAGTCCCAGTACTTC
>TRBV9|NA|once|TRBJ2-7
CASSPGPVYEQYF
TGTGCCAGCAGCCCGGGACCCGTCTACGAGCAGTACTTC
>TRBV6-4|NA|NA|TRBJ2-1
CASSDHTSYNEQFF
TGTGCCAGCAGTGACCATACCTCCTACAATGAGCAGTTCTTC
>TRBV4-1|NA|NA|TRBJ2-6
CASSQDWEAPTSSGANVLTF
TGCGCCAGCAGCCAAGATTGGGAAGCTCCGACTAGCTCTGGGGCCAACGTCCTGACTTTC
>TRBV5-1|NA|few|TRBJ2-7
CASKGSGYEQYF
TGCGCCAGCAAGGGTAGCGGCTACGAGCAGTACTTC
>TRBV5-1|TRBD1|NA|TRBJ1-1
CASSLGQQAFF
TGCGCCAGCAGCCTGGGACAGCAAGCTTTCTTT
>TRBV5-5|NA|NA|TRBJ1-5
CASSRVAGGEQPQHF
TGTGCCAGCAGCCGCGTTGCGGGGGGGGAGCAGCCCCAGCATTTT
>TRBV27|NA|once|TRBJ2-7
CASSSLGSSSYEQYF
TGTGCCAGCAGTTCCTTGGGTTCCAGCTCCTACGAGCAGTACTTC
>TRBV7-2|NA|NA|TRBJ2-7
CASSPDPGTTQEQYF
TGTGCCAGCAGCCCCGACCCCGGGACGACCCAGGAGCAGTACTTC
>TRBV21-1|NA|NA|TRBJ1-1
CASSKFKAQVLRREAFF
TGTGCCAGCAGCAAATTTAAGGCACAGGTGCTACGGAGGGAAGCTTTCTTT
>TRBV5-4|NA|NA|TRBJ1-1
CASSAPNTEAFF
TGTGCCAGCAGCGCACCGAACACTGAAGCTTTCTTT
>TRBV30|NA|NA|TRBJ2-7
CAWSIANYEQYF
TGTGCCTGGAGTATAGCTAACTACGAGCAGTACTTC
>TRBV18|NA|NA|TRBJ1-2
CASSPGGRYGYTF
TGTGCCAGCTCACCCGGAGGACGATACGGCTACACCTTC
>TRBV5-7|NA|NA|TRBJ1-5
CASSPSGRSNQPQHF
TGTGCCAGCAGCCCATCGGGGCGTAGCAATCAGCCCCAGCATTTT
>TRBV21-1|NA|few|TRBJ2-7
CASSKKARGFSYEQYF
TGTGCCAGCAGCAAAAAGGCGCGGGGGTTCTCCTACGAGCAGTACTTC
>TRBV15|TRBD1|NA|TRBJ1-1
CATSRGRDRDYNEAFF
TGTGCCACCAGCAGGGGGCGGGACAGGGATTATAATGAAGCTTTCTTT
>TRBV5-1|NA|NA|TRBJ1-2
CASRTTEYGYTF
TGCGCCAGCAGAACGACGGAGTACGGCTACACCTTC
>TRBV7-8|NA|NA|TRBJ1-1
CASSRGFPEPNTEAFF
TGTGCCAGCAGCCGTGGCTTCCCTGAACCGAACACTGAAGCTTTCTTT
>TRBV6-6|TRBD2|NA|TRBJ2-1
CASSSYAGEAFF
TGTGCCAGCAGTTCATACGCGGGAGAAGCGTTCTTC
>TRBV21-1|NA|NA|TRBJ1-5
CASSTPGQINQPQHF
TGTGCCAGCAGCACCCCGGGACAGATCAATCAGCCCCAGCATTTT
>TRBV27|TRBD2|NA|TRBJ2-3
CASSPRLAADTQYF
TGTGCCAGCAGTCCTCGACTAGCGGCAGATACGCAGTATTTT
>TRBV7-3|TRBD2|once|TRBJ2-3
CASSLISSGSTDTQYF
TGTGCCAGCAGCTTAATATCTAGCGGGAGTACAGATACGCAGTATTTT
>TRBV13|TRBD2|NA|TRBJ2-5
CASSDGGRGGETQYF
TGTGCCAGCAGCGATGGAGGGAGGGGTGGGGAGACCCAGTACTTC
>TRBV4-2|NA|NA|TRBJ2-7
CASSQEGRDSGHEQYF
TGTGCCAGCAGCCAAGAGGGCCGGGACTCGGGCCACGAGCAGTACTTC
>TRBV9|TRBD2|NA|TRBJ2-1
CASSPGTSGGSDSYNEQFF
TGTGCCAGCAGCCCGGGGACTAGCGGGGGGTCAGACTCCTACAATGAGCAGTTCTTC
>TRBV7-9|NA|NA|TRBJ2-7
CASSFQGGPYEQYF
TGTGCCAGCAGCTTCCAGGGTGGGCCCTACGAGCAGTACTTC
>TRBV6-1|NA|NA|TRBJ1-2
CASSTGPSYGYTF
TGTGCCAGCAGTACCGGACCGAGCTATGGCTACACCTTC
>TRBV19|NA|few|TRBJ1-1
CASSPFSTDWNTEAFF
TGTGCCAGTAGCCCCTTCTCGACAGACTGGAACACTGAAGCTTTCTTT
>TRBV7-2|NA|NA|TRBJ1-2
CASSLGPGGYTF
TGTGCCAGCAGCTTAGGTCCCGGTGGCTACACCTTC
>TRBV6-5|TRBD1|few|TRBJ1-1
CASRRTGGTEAFF
TGTGCCAGCAGACGGACAGGGGGCACTGAAGCTTTCTTT
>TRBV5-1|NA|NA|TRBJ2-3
CASSPDHPTDTQYF
TGCGCCAGCAGCCCGGACCACCCCACAGATACGCAGTATTTT
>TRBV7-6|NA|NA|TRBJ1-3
CASREQASGNTIYF
TGTGCCAGCAGGGAACAGGCCTCTGGAAACACCATATATTTT
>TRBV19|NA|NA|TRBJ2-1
CASKKGAPYNEQFF
TGTGCCAGTAAAAAAGGGGCCCCCTACAATGAGCAGTTCTTC
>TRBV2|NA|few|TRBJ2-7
CASSESGVRVYEQYF
TGTGCCAGCAGTGAGTCGGGTGTCCGCGTCTACGAGCAGTACTTC
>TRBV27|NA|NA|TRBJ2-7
CASSPRPTYEQYF
TGTGCCAGCAGTCCTCGGCCGACCTACGAGCAGTACTTC
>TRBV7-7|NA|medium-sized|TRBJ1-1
CASSRTENTEAFF
TGTGCCAGCAGTAGGACGGAGAACACTGAAGCTTTCTTT
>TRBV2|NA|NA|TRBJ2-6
CASTQSRSGANVLTF
TGTGCCAGCACCCAGTCCCGCTCTGGGGCCAACGTCCTGACTTTC
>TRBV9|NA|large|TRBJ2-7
CASSVQGSYEQYF
TGTGCCAGCAGCGTACAGGGCTCCTACGAGCAGTACTTC
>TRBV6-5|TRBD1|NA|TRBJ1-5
CASSYTGTGGQPQHF
TGTGCCAGCAGTTATACCGGGACAGGAGGGCAGCCCCAGCATTTT
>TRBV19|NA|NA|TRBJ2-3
CATQLRASTDTQYF
TGTGCCACCCAGCTTAGGGCTAGCACAGATACGCAGTATTTT
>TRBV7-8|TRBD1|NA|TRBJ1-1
CATLPGTVNTEAFF
TGTGCAACCCTTCCCGGGACAGTAAACACTGAAGCTTTCTTT
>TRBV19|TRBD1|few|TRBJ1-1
CASSKKGAGTEAFF
TGTGCCAGTAGTAAAAAGGGGGCTGGCACTGAAGCTTTCTTT
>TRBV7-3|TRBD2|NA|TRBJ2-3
CASSPLGVGRVFGDTQYF
TGTGCCAGCAGCCCCCTAGGAGTCGGGAGGGTCTTCGGGGATACGCAGTATTTT
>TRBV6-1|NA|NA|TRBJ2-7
CASSEGVGVTYEQYF
TGTGCCAGCAGTGAAGGAGTGGGGGTTACCTACGAGCAGTACTTC
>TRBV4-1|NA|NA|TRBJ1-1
CASSPWGDAGGTEAFF
TGCGCCAGCAGCCCCTGGGGGGACGCCGGGGGGACTGAAGCTTTCTTT
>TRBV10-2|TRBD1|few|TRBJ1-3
CASTTGQSSGNTIYF
TGCGCCAGCACCACGGGACAGTCCTCTGGAAACACCATATATTTT